These T cell receptor beta chains were read from a single sample in a study of shared clonotypes between healthy human individuals. The data were produced by immunoSEQ multiplex PCR, yet TCRdb's version contains in-frame clones alone and is incomplete. The sample records about 2 million clones, 85% to 95% being singletons. Sequenced: naive CD4+ T cells sorted from blood. The receptor source for this set is a man in his late teens or twenties in good health. The conserved cysteine and the conserved F or W are not part of the CDR3 here.

V gene,CDR3 length,J gene,CDR3 protein
TRBV7-6,11,TRBJ1-1,ASSLRRNTEAF
TRBV10-1,12,TRBJ2-7,ASSDRPDTYEQY
TRBV25-1,12,TRBJ1-6,ASSDPGEISPLH
TRBV5-1,13,TRBJ1-3,ASSLEATPGNTIY
TRBV4-3,14,TRBJ2-1,ASSQVITSGSREQF
TRBV1,15,TRBJ1-2,TSSQRARRGDNYGYT
TRBV12-5,12,TRBJ2-5,ASGLVSQQETQY
TRBV28,13,TRBJ2-7,ASTKVGQSSYEQY
TRBV5-1,14,TRBJ1-3,ASSPPSTGSGNTIY
TRBV7-2,11,TRBJ2-2,ASSNAITGELF
TRBV4-3,13,TRBJ1-3,ASSPGGFSGNTIY
TRBV4-3,12,TRBJ2-5,ASSQGPREETQY
TRBV6-5,11,TRBJ1-1,ASIARGVTEAF
TRBV28,11,TRBJ2-7,ASSLTAAYEQY
TRBV30,14,TRBJ1-6,AWSTGQGKVSSPLH
TRBV11-2,11,TRBJ2-7,ASSLTGIYEQY
TRBV9,11,TRBJ1-3,ASSVDPGNTIY
TRBV7-2,11,TRBJ2-2,ASSLRNTGELF
TRBV9,12,TRBJ1-6,ASSAYISSSPLH
TRBV5-6,12,TRBJ2-7,ASSFGDRDYEQY
TRBV5-1,14,TRBJ1-2,ASSLGTGVVDYGYT
TRBV15,12,TRBJ2-7,ATSPVGGIDEQY
TRBV21-1,11,TRBJ1-1,ASSKWENTEAF
TRBV15,13,TRBJ2-1,ATSRGQGPYNEQF
TRBV5-6,14,TRBJ2-1,ASSLLAGGPFNEQF
TRBV10-3,12,TRBJ2-5,AISGLAGGETQY
TRBV28,15,TRBJ1-6,ASSLTGAQGLDSPLH
TRBV27,13,TRBJ2-7,ASSEVRLASYEQY
TRBV11-2,13,TRBJ1-1,ASSLAIGWNTEAF
TRBV30,10,TRBJ1-2,AWSNGGSGYT
TRBV2,10,TRBJ2-7,ATGENGYEQY
TRBV14,15,TRBJ1-6,ASSQETGGVFYSPLH
TRBV19,12,TRBJ2-7,ASSPMGIGYEQY
TRBV6-5,13,TRBJ2-5,ASSLAVTTQETQY
TRBV25-1,12,TRBJ1-3,ATLDGSSGNTIY